Described below is a single T cell receptor (beta chain) sequence and its context. The antigen remains undetermined. CDR1 SGHDT and CDR2 YYEEEE come from the germline V gene. The CDR3 runs 14 residues. PCR primers comprised 60 Vbeta and 13 Jbeta primers. This table comes from immunoSEQ multiplex PCR, and its TCRdb copy is limited to in-frame clones, with some not included. The sample lists around 100,000 clones, about 79% occurring once. This specimen belongs to a study of cytomegalovirus exposure and HLA in healthy donors. General study results and limits: A later analysis reportedly found that, within productive TCRs, an Asian-associated ancestry cluster had fewer N-insertions than the mean observed across the roughly 610 donors. A later analysis showed TCR association rates differing by HLA locus, peaking at DRB1 and lowest at HLA-C. The study labeled 170 or so TCR beta chains cytomegalovirus-associated. Reports state that TCR beta sequences accurately predicted most subjects' HLA-A and HLA-B alleles.

Source material: PBMCs. J is TRBJ2-5 and V is TRBV5-6; 8 bases are shared with TRBD2. The last part of the DNA fits TRBJ2-7 better; the J call may be wrong. The TCR comes from a man between 45 and 60 years old in good health and CMV-seropositive. CDR3 amino acids: CASSLSAGGYEQYF. The CDR3 DNA sequence: TGTGCCAGCAGCTTGAGTGCGGGGGGCTACGAGCAGTACTTC.